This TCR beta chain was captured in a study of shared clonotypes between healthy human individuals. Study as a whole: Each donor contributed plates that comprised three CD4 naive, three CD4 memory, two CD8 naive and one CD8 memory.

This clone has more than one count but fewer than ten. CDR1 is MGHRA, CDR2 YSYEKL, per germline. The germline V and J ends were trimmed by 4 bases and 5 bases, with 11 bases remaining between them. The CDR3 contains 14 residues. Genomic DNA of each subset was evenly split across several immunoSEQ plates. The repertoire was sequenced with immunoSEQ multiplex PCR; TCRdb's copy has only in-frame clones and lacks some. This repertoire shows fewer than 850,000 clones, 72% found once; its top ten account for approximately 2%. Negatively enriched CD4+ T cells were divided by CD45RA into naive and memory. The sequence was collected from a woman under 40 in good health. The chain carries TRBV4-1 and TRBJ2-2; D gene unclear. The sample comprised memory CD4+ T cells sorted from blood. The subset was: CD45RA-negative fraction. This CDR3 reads CASSPPVGTGELFF. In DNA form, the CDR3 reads TGCGCCAGCAGCCCCCCGGTGGGGACCGGGGAGCTGTTTTTT.